Presented here are 27 T cell receptor beta chains from one specimen sequenced in a study of T-cell memory formation after mild COVID-19. TCRdb reprocessed the 5' RACE reads with MiXCR, giving one entry per CDR3 protein. The data hold over 150,000 distinct CDR3 sequences, with approximately 12% observed a single time. The sequencing sample was made of PBMCs or a T cell subset sorted from them (not recorded which). The receptors shown here come from a man aged 18 to 29 who had mild COVID-19 (a few samples of this study predate the infection). Cell type and time point are not known.

On this clonotype itself: One junction end disagrees with the germline gene, perhaps due to a read error. V usage is TRBV11-2 and J usage is TRBJ1-1, with D unclear. The CDR3 consists of 11 residues. Germline CDR1 SGHAT, CDR2 FQNNGV. The CDR3 reads CASSSSPQAFF. The CDR3 DNA is TGTGCAAGCAGCTCCAGCCCCCAAGCTTTCTTT.

This CDR3 reads CASSFYGGYQETQYF. The CDR3 DNA sequence: TGTGCCAGCAGCTTTTACGGGGGATATCAAGAGACCCAGTACTTC. The rearrangement links TRBV7-2 to TRBJ2-5, with D perhaps TRBD2 (6 bases). CDR3 length: 15 amino acids. V was trimmed by 3 bases and J by 2 bases, leaving 13 bases between them. In germline, CDR1 is SGHTA, CDR2 FQGNSA.

The chain recombines TRBV7-9 with TRBJ1-5; maybe TRBD1 (6 bases). Germline CDR1 is SEHNR and CDR2 is FQNEAQ (reference sequence). Between the trimmed V and J ends, which lost 3 bases and 7 bases, there was a span of 16 bases. The CDR3 consists of 15 residues. For the CDR3, the DNA is TGTGCCAGCAGCTTCGACTCAGGGGCGGTGCAGCCCCAGCATTTT. It codes for CASSFDSGAVQPQHF.

V is TRBV9 and J is TRBJ2-1, with 8 bases identical to TRBD2. After removal of 0 bases from V and 4 bases from J, the junction contained 3 bases not matched to a gene. This CDR3 contains 15 residues. Germline V gene data show CDR1 as SGDLS and CDR2 as YYNGEE. CDR3 sequence reads: CASSVGSGSYNEQFF. The CDR3 region has the DNA TGTGCCAGCAGCGTAGGAAGCGGGAGTTACAATGAGCAGTTCTTC.

The genes are TRBV30 and TRBJ1-2; TRBD1 is a possible D gene (6 bases). CDR1 GTSNPN and CDR2 SVGIG come from the germline V gene (reference sequence). The CDR3 has 13 amino acids. V was cut by 0 bases and J by 8 bases, with 13 bases left in between. CDR3 protein: CAWSVRTGTGYTF. CDR3 sequence (DNA): TGTGCCTGGAGTGTACGAACAGGGACCGGCTACACCTTC.

The CDR3 sequence is CASSSGHSRALNIQYF. The DNA for the CDR3 is TGTGCCAGCTCATCGGGACACTCCCGGGCTTTAAACATTCAGTACTTC. The V call is TRBV18, the J call TRBJ2-4; tentatively, D is TRBD1 (6 bases). Per germline, CDR1 KGHSH and CDR2 LQKENI. CDR3 length: 16 amino acids. The ends were cut back, 5 bases at V and 6 bases at J, with 20 bases in the middle.

This clonotype was observed a handful of times. This chain uses TRBV28 with TRBJ2-7; the match to TRBD1 covers 9 bases. The trim removed 10 bases at V and 9 bases at J, leaving 13 bases unmatched. The germline V gene has CDR1 MDHEN and CDR2 SYDVKM. CDR3 length equals 13 residues. DNA of the CDR3: TGTGCCACCCACACTCGGACAGGGGAGGCGCAGTACGTC. It encodes CATHTRTGEAQYV.

This clonotype has just a few counts. Here the CDR3 DNA reads TGCAGTGCTCTGCGGGCGGGGGGTAACACCGGGGAGCTGTTTTTT. This translates into CSALRAGGNTGELFF. The V and J genes are TRBV20-1 and TRBJ2-2; 8 positions match TRBD2. The length of the CDR3 is 15 residues. Looked up from germline, CDR1 is DFQATT and CDR2 is SNEGSKA (reference sequence). V trimming: 5 bases; J trimming: 2 bases; junction bases outside the gene matches: 7.

This clonotype has ten or more counts. CDR3 coding DNA: TGTGCCAGCAGCCAACAGGAATTTAGTGAAAAACTGTTTTTT. Translation gives CASSQQEFSEKLFF. The V call is TRBV11-2, the J call TRBJ1-4; weak D call: TRBD1 (5 bases). Germline assignment: CDR1 SGHAT and CDR2 FQNNGV. CDR3 length: 14 residues. Trimming shortened V by 5 bases and J by 7 bases, and 14 bases separated the two germline ends.

The chain combines TRBV5-5 with TRBJ1-2; D is unresolved. V lost 4 bases, J lost 7 bases, and 11 bases lay in between. Germline values: CDR1 SGHKS, CDR2 YYEKEE (reference sequence). The CDR3 runs 12 residues. The CDR3 coding sequence is TGTGCCAGCAGCCCCCCTGGGAGTGGCTACACCTTC. The encoded protein is CASSPPGSGYTF.

This clonotype was seen at least ten times. The rearrangement joins TRBV29-1 to TRBJ1-1; D ambiguous. CDR3 length equals 15 residues. V lost 6 bases to trimming and J lost 4 bases, with 21 bases between them. The germline gives CDR1 SQVTM, CDR2 ANQGSEA. CDR3 amino acids: CSVHGRVVEGTEAFF. For the CDR3, the DNA is TGCAGCGTCCACGGTAGGGTTGTCGAGGGCACTGAAGCTTTCTTT.

The chain recombines TRBV20-1 with TRBJ2-7, with TRBD1 matching over 8 bases. The CDR3 has 14 residues. In germline, CDR1 is DFQATT, CDR2 SNEGSKA (reference sequence). The trim removed 3 bases at V and 5 bases at J, leaving 9 bases unmatched. DNA for the CDR3: TGCAGTGCTAGCTGGACAGGGAATAAGGACGAGCAGTACTTC. Translated: CSASWTGNKDEQYF.

V and J are TRBV7-6 and TRBJ2-2; no clear D gene. The V gene's germline CDR1 is SGHVS and CDR2 FNYEAQ. CDR3 length equals 18 residues. Trimming took 1 base from V and 0 from J, leaving 15 bases between them. CDR3 amino acids: CASSLGIPGAANTGELFF. CDR3 DNA: TGTGCCAGCAGCTTAGGGATCCCGGGTGCGGCGAACACCGGGGAGCTGTTTTTT.

This clonotype was counted a few times. The CDR3 loop reads CASSMYRGSGNTIYF. CDR3 DNA sequence: TGTGCCAGCAGCATGTACAGGGGGTCTGGAAACACCATATATTTT. The chain uses TRBV7-2 and TRBJ1-3, with TRBD1 matching 8 bases. CDR1 and CDR2 from the germline V gene are SGHTA and FQGNSA. The V gene end was trimmed by 5 bases and the J gene end by 1 base; junction bases not matched to a gene: 4. CDR3 length equals 15 residues.

This clonotype was picked up a small number of times. The chain uses TRBV28 and TRBJ2-3; D possibly uses TRBD1 or TRBD2 (5 bases each). Germline values: CDR1 MDHEN, CDR2 SYDVKM. Between the trimmed V and J ends, which lost 1 base and 2 bases, there was a span of 19 bases. There are 18 residues in the CDR3. CDR3 sequence (DNA): TGTGCCAGCAGTTTATCCTCTTTGTGGGACCCCATCACAGATACGCAGTATTTT. Protein product: CASSLSSLWDPITDTQYF. Drawing the rest from reference TRBV28 and TRBJ2-3, the complete variable domain is DVKVTQSSRYLVKRTGEKVFLECVQDMDHENMFWYRQDPGLGLRLIYFSYDVKMKEKGDIPEGYSVSREKKERFSLILESASTNQTSMYLCASSLSSLWDPITDTQYFGPGTRLTVL.

The chain recombines TRBV7-9 with TRBJ2-3, with 8 bases identical to TRBD2. CDR1 is SEHNR, CDR2 FQNEAQ, per germline (reference sequence). J gave up 5 bases and V 5 bases, and 6 bases lay outside the gene matches. The CDR3 is 14 residues long. CDR3 sequence (DNA): TGTGCCAGCAGCGGAGGACTAGCAGTAGATACGCAGTATTTT. Protein sequence: CASSGGLAVDTQYF.

The V call is TRBV4-2, the J call TRBJ2-1, with a weak D call TRBD2 (5 bases). The CDR3 sequence is 16 residues long. In germline, CDR1 is LGHNA, CDR2 YNFKEQ. The V and J ends lost 0 bases and 2 bases respectively, with 11 bases between them. The CDR3 bases are TGTGCCAGCAGCCAAGATACGCGGGCGACCTACAATGAGCAGTTCTTC. Translating it yields CASSQDTRATYNEQFF.

This clonotype was observed a handful of times. The rearrangement joins TRBV28 to TRBJ2-5; 9 nucleotides line up with TRBD1. Looked up from germline, CDR1 is MDHEN and CDR2 is SYDVKM. V shed 3 bases and J 1 base; nucleotides not matched to a gene: 9. The CDR3 has 17 amino acids. In DNA, the CDR3 is TGTGCCAGCAGTTTCATCAGACAGGGGGGTAGCCAAGAGACCCAGTACTTC. Translating it yields CASSFIRQGGSQETQYF.

The V call is TRBV18, the J call TRBJ2-1; D remains ambiguous. CDR1 and CDR2 from the germline V gene are KGHSH and LQKENI. CDR3 length: 13 amino acids. Deletions cut 3 bases from V and 5 bases from J, with 8 bases between. The CDR3 sequence: CASSPASDNEQFF. CDR3 coding DNA: TGTGCCAGCTCACCGGCAAGCGACAATGAGCAGTTCTTC.

This clonotype was picked up a small number of times. This chain uses TRBV7-9 with TRBJ1-1; D uncertain. V lost 2 bases to trimming and J lost 1 base, with 11 bases between them. From germline, CDR1 is SEHNR and CDR2 FQNEAQ (reference sequence). The CDR3 contains 15 residues. The CDR3 region is CASSLRGSRNTEAFF. The DNA for the CDR3 is TGTGCCAGCAGCTTACGAGGGTCCCGGAACACTGAAGCTTTCTTT.

To note about this clonotype: A read error may account for a junction end that differs from germline. This chain connects TRBV3-1 to TRBJ2-3; D is uncertain. CDR3 length equals 12 residues. CDR1 is LGHDT and CDR2 is YNNKEL in the germline V gene (reference sequence). This chain's CDR3 is CASSHAPDTQYF. For the CDR3, the DNA is TGTGCCAGTAGCCATGCGCCAGATACGCAGTATTTT.

This clonotype was counted ten times or more. The rearrangement links TRBV7-6 to TRBJ2-2, with D possibly TRBD2 on 6 matching bases. Germline lookup yields CDR1 SGHVS and CDR2 FNYEAQ. This CDR3 spans 15 amino acids. Trimming cost V 5 bases and J 9 bases, with 19 bases left between them. CDR3 protein: CASSIPTGSNRELFF. CDR3 nucleotide sequence: TGTGCCAGCAGCATTCCTACCGGGAGCAACCGGGAGCTGTTTTTT. Together with reference TRBV7-6 and TRBJ2-2, the CDR3 gives the full variable domain: GAGVSQSPRYKVTKRGQDVALRCDPISGHVSLYWYRQALGQGPEFLTYFNYEAQQDKSGLPNDRFSAERPEGSISTLTIQRTEQRDSAMYRCASSIPTGSNRELFFGEGSRLTVL.

The chain uses TRBV5-4 and TRBJ2-2; no firm D call. The V end lost 2 bases, the J end lost 2 bases, and 7 bases lay between the germline ends. There are 14 residues in the CDR3. From germline, CDR1 is SGHNT and CDR2 YYREEE (reference sequence). CDR3 in amino acids: CASSLVLNTGELFF. For the CDR3, the DNA is TGTGCCAGCAGCTTAGTTCTCAACACCGGGGAGCTGTTTTTT.

A few counts support this clonotype. The chain combines TRBV18 with TRBJ2-5; D is uncertain. The CDR3 is 14 residues long. Germline V gene data show CDR1 as KGHSH and CDR2 as LQKENI. V was cut by 0 bases and J by 3 bases, with 8 bases left in between. The CDR3 DNA reads TGTGCCAGCTCACCACCCAGCCAAAAAGAGACCCAGTACTTC. It translates to CASSPPSQKETQYF.

The chain is built from TRBV3-1 and TRBJ2-3, with TRBD2 identical over 11 bases. Germline assignment: CDR1 LGHDT and CDR2 YNNKEL (reference sequence). J was trimmed by 1 base and V by 4 bases; bases with no gene match: 7. The CDR3 length is 17 residues. This CDR3 reads CASSPVATSGGTDTQYF. The CDR3 region has the DNA TGTGCCAGCAGCCCCGTCGCGACTAGCGGGGGCACAGATACGCAGTATTTT.

The CDR3 DNA is TGTGCCAGCGACCGGACTAGCGGGGAAGAGACCCAGTACTTC. Protein: CASDRTSGEETQYF. This chain links TRBV2 with TRBJ2-5; TRBD2 aligns across 12 bases. V lost 8 bases and J lost 3; bases outside the gene matches: 4. Germline values: CDR1 SNHLY, CDR2 FYNNEI. The CDR3 sequence is 14 residues long.

This clonotype was detected only a few times. The CDR3 DNA is TGCGCCAGCAGCTTATCCGGGACTAGCTTTTACAATGAGCAGTTCTTC. Translated, it gives CASSLSGTSFYNEQFF. The chain combines TRBV5-1 with TRBJ2-1, with 9 bases fitting TRBD2. CDR1 and CDR2 (germline): SGHRS, YFSETQ. V was pared by 2 bases and J by 4 bases, with 7 bases of the junction left unmatched. This CDR3 contains 16 residues.